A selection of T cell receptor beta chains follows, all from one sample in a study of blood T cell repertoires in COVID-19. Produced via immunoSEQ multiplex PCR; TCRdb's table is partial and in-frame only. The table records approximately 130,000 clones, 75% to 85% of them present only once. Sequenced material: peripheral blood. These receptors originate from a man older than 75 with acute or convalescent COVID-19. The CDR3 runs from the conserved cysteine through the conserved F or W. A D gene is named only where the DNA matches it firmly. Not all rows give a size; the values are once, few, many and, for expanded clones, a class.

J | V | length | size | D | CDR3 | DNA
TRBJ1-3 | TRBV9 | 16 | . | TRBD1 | CASSARGLGSGNTIYF | TGTGCCAGCAGCGCAAGGGGGCTCGGCTCTGGAAACACCATATATTTT
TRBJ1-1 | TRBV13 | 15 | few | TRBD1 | CASSLTGGGNTEAFF | TGTGCCAGCAGCCTTACAGGGGGCGGAAACACTGAAGCTTTCTTT
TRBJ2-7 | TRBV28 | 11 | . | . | CASRWGREQYF | TGTGCCAGCAGATGGGGGCGCGAGCAGTACTTC
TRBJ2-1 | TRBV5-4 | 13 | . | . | CASSSAGTPKQFF | TGTGCCAGCAGCTCCGCGGGCACACCGAAGCAGTTCTTC
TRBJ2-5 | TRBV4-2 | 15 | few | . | CASSLARGSQETQYF | TGTGCCAGCAGCCTCGCCCGGGGGAGCCAAGAGACCCAGTACTTC
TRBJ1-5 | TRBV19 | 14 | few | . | CASSIGQALQPQHF | TGTGCCAGTAGTATAGGGCAGGCCCTTCAGCCCCAGCATTTT
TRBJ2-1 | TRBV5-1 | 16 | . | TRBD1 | CASSLGTAGLGYEQFF | TGCGCCAGCAGCTTAGGGACAGCCGGGTTAGGCTATGAGCAGTTCTTC
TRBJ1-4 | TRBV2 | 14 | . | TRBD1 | CASNPDRAGEKLFF | TGTGCCAGCAACCCAGACAGGGCCGGAGAAAAACTGTTTTTT
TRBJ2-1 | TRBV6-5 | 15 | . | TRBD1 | CASSPTRGQQIRLFF | TGTGCCAGCAGCCCCACCAGGGGACAGCAGATAAGACTCTTCTTC
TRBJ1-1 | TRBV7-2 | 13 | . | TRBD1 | CASSQDRGTEAFF | TGTGCCAGCAGCCAGGACAGGGGCACTGAAGCTTTCTTT
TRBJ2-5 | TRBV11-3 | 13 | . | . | CASSKEGQETQYF | TGTGCCAGCAGCAAAGAGGGCCAAGAGACCCAGTACTTC
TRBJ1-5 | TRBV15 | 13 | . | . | CATSRAREQPQHF | TGTGCCACCAGCAGAGCCCGGGAACAGCCCCAGCATTTT
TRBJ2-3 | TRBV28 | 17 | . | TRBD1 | CASSSPQGQGSTDTQYF | TGTGCCAGCAGTTCCCCTCAGGGACAGGGGAGCACAGATACGCAGTATTTT
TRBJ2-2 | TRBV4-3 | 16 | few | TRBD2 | CASSQGLAGGAGELFF | TGCGCCAGCAGCCAGGGACTAGCGGGGGGGGCCGGGGAGCTGTTTTTT
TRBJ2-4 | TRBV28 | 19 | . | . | CASSFSLWAGMGTKNIQYF | TGTGCCAGCAGTTTTTCCTTATGGGCAGGGATGGGAACTAAAAACATTCAGTACTTC
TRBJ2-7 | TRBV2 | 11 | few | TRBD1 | CAIGQGYEQYF | TGTGCCATCGGACAGGGCTACGAGCAGTACTTC
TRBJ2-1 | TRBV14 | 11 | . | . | CASSLVSEQFF | TGTGCCAGCAGCCTGGTTAGTGAGCAGTTCTTC
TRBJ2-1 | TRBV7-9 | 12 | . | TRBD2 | CASSPSGGTEFF | TGTGCCAGCAGCCCTAGCGGGGGGACGGAGTTCTTC
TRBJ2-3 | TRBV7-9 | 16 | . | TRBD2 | CASSRSSGGSTDTQYF | TGTGCCAGCAGCCGTTCTAGCGGGGGCAGCACAGATACGCAGTATTTT
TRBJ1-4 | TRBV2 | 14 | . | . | CASSLGGRNEKLFF | TGTGCCAGCAGTTTAGGCGGGAGGAATGAAAAACTGTTTTTT
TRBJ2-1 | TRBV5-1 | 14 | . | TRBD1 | CASSLGQGGDEQFF | TGCGCCAGCAGCTTGGGACAGGGGGGCGATGAGCAGTTCTTC
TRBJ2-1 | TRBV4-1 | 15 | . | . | CASSQGSASYNEQFF | TGCGCCAGCAGCCAAGGAAGCGCGAGCTACAATGAGCAGTTCTTC
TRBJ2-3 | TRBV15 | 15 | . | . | CATSRRQVEADTQYF | TGTGCCACCAGCAGGCGACAGGTAGAAGCAGATACGCAGTATTTT
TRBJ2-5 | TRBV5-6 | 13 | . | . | CASSLAGYGTQYF | TGTGCCAGCAGCTTGGCGGGATACGGAACCCAGTACTTC
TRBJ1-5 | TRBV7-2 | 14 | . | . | CASSFTYGNQPQHF | TGTGCCAGCAGCTTTACTTATGGCAATCAGCCCCAGCATTTT
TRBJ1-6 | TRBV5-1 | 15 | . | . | CASSLEVQPNSPLHF | TGCGCCAGCAGCTTGGAGGTACAGCCCAATTCACCCCTCCACTTT
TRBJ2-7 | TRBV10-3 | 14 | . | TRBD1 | CAIRTGGFSYEQYF | TGTGCCATTAGGACAGGGGGCTTCTCCTACGAGCAGTACTTC
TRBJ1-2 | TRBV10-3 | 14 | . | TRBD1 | CAISGHRGFNGYTF | TGTGCCATCAGTGGCCACAGGGGGTTTAATGGCTACACCTTC
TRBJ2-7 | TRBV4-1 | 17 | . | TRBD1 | CASSHSPGQGGSYEQYF | TGCGCCAGCAGCCATTCCCCGGGACAGGGTGGCTCCTACGAGCAGTACTTC
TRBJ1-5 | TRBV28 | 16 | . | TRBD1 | CASSFAGTGGNQPQHF | TGTGCCAGCAGTTTCGCCGGGACAGGGGGCAATCAGCCCCAGCATTTT
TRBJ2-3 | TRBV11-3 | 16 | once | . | CASSLGAGAYTDTQYF | TGTGCCAGCAGCTTAGGTGCGGGGGCTTACACAGATACGCAGTATTTT
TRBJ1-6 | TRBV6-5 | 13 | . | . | CATRRQGSSPLHF | TGTGCCACCAGGCGGCAGGGGAGTTCACCCCTCCACTTT
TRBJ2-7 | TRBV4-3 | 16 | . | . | CASSQDVRATAYEQYF | TGCGCCAGCAGCCAAGATGTGAGGGCCACGGCCTACGAGCAGTACTTC
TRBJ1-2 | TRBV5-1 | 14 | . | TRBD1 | CASSLGQGSYGYTF | TGCGCCAGCAGCTTGGGACAGGGAAGCTATGGCTACACCTTC
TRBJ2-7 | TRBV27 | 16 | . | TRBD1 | CASSLAGLGQGFEQYF | TGTGCCAGCAGTCTGGCCGGGCTGGGACAGGGCTTCGAGCAGTACTTC
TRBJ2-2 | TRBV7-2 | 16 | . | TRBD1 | CASSLRDRSNTGELFF | TGTGCCAGCAGCTTAAGGGACAGGTCGAACACCGGGGAGCTGTTTTTT
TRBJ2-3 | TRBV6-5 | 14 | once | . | CASSRPPGGDTQYF | TGTGCCAGCAGCAGACCCCCAGGAGGAGATACGCAGTATTTT
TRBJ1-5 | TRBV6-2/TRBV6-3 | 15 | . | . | CATSRPGLGNQPQHF | TGTGCCACCAGCAGGCCCGGACTAGGCAATCAGCCCCAGCATTTT
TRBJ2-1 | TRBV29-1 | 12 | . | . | CSVEALNNEQFF | TGCAGCGTTGAAGCTCTAAACAATGAGCAGTTCTTC
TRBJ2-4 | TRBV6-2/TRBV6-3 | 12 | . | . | CASSYSVDIQYF | TGTGCCAGCAGTTATTCGGTGGACATTCAGTACTTC
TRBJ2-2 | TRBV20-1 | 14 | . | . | CSASSTSNTGELFF | TGCAGTGCTAGTTCGACATCGAACACCGGGGAGCTGTTTTTT
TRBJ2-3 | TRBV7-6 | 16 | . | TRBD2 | CASSLELAGPEDTQYF | TGTGCCAGCAGCTTAGAACTAGCGGGACCCGAAGATACGCAGTATTTT
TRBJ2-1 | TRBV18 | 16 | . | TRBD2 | CASSPRAGGRYNEQFF | TGTGCCAGCTCACCGCGGGCGGGGGGTCGCTACAATGAGCAGTTCTTC
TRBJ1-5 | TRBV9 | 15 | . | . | CASSVAPGVGQPQHF | TGTGCCAGCAGCGTAGCTCCGGGGGTCGGGCAGCCCCAGCATTTT
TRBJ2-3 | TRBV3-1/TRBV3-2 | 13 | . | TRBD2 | CASSRGGQDTQYF | TGTGCCAGCAGCCGCGGGGGTCAAGATACGCAGTATTTT
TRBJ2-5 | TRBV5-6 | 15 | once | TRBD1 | CASSLTRDREETQYF | TGTGCCAGCAGCTTGACCCGGGACAGGGAAGAGACCCAGTACTTC
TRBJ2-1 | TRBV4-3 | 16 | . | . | CASSDEEGRVYNEQFF | TGCGCCAGCAGCGATGAGGAAGGTCGGGTTTACAATGAGCAGTTCTTC
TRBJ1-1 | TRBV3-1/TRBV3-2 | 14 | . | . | CASSQVTGTTEAFF | TGTGCCAGCAGCCAAGTAACAGGGACCACTGAAGCTTTCTTT
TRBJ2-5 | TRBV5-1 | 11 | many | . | CASTGKETQYF | TGCGCCAGCACAGGGAAAGAGACCCAGTACTTC
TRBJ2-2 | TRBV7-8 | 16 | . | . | CASSRSGVRNTGELFF | TGTGCCAGCAGCCGGTCAGGGGTGAGGAACACCGGGGAGCTGTTTTTT
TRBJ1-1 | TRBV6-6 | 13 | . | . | CASSYGDGQLAFF | TGTGCCAGCAGTTACGGGGACGGACAGTTAGCTTTCTTT
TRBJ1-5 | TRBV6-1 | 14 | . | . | CASSEWPDNQPQHF | TGTGCCAGCAGTGAATGGCCAGATAATCAGCCCCAGCATTTT
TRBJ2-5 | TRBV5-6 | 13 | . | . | CASSLVGVATQYF | TGTGCCAGCAGCTTGGTAGGGGTTGCGACCCAGTACTTC